The clone carrying this T cell receptor beta chain showed up just a few times. Its antigen remains unidentified. This sample stems from a study of T-cell memory formation after mild COVID-19. Study-wide results and caveats: Some responding clones appeared in pre-infection memory, suggesting cross-reactive memory joined.

TCRdb processed the 5' RACE reads anew with MiXCR; each CDR3 protein has one entry. The sample contains around 440,000 distinct CDR3 sequences, over 15% of which appear only once. CDR3 length equals 14 residues. V shed 6 bases, J shed 4 bases, and the junction held 8 bases outside the gene matches. The germline CDR1 and CDR2 sequences are DFQATT and SNEGSKA (reference sequence). V usage is TRBV20-1 and J usage is TRBJ1-5, with 8 bases aligning to TRBD1. The origin of this receptor is an adult woman who had mild COVID-19 (a few samples of this study predate the infection). Cell type and time point are not known. Sequenced material: PBMCs or a T cell subset sorted from them (not recorded which). The CDR3 DNA sequence: TGCAGTGCAAACCGGGACAGGCTAAATCAGCCCCAGCATTTT. Translated, it gives CSANRDRLNQPQHF.